This is a list of T cell receptor beta chains from one sample in a study of blood T cell repertoires in COVID-19. Sequencing used immunoSEQ multiplex PCR; TCRdb keeps in-frame clones, though not all of them. The sample shows tens of thousands of clones, 60% to 80% of them seen only once. The specimen was peripheral blood. These receptors originate from a human donor with active or convalescent COVID-19. The donor label of this sample is uncertain. Both conserved end residues are part of each CDR3. A D gene is named only where the DNA matches it firmly. The size entry is marked missing in some rows and otherwise reads once, few, many or a size class.

J gene: TRBJ1-5
D gene: NA
CDR3 length: 16
clone size: NA
V gene: TRBV28
CDR3 DNA: TGTGCCAGCAGTTCCGCTGAGGGGGGGGGACGGCAGCCCCAGCATTTT
CDR3 protein: CASSSAEGGGRQPQHF

J gene: TRBJ2-1
D gene: TRBD2
CDR3 length: 18
clone size: NA
V gene: TRBV19
CDR3 DNA: TGTGCCAGTAGTATATCCCTAGCGGGAGGAGCGCGGGGGAATGAGCAGTTCTTC
CDR3 protein: CASSISLAGGARGNEQFF

J gene: TRBJ2-2
D gene: TRBD1
CDR3 length: 15
clone size: NA
V gene: TRBV2
CDR3 DNA: TGTGCCAGCAGCGACCGGGACAGATCCCGCGGGGAGCTGTTTTTT
CDR3 protein: CASSDRDRSRGELFF

J gene: TRBJ1-4
D gene: NA
CDR3 length: 14
clone size: NA
V gene: TRBV9
CDR3 DNA: TGTGCCAGCAGCGTCCCGGGCCCGGGGGAAAAACTGTTTTTT
CDR3 protein: CASSVPGPGEKLFF

J gene: TRBJ2-2
D gene: TRBD2
CDR3 length: 18
clone size: NA
V gene: TRBV5-4
CDR3 DNA: TGTGCCAGCAGCCCGGGGACTAGCGGGAGTCCGAACACCGGGGAGCTGTTTTTT
CDR3 protein: CASSPGTSGSPNTGELFF

J gene: TRBJ2-7
D gene: NA
CDR3 length: 15
clone size: NA
V gene: TRBV25-1
CDR3 DNA: TGTGCCAGCAGTGAACCGGGATCCCTTACGTTCGAGCAGTACTTC
CDR3 protein: CASSEPGSLTFEQYF

J gene: TRBJ2-5
D gene: TRBD1
CDR3 length: 15
clone size: NA
V gene: TRBV12-5
CDR3 DNA: TGTGCTAGTGGTTTGGTTCCGGGACAGGGAGAGACCCAGTACTTC
CDR3 protein: CASGLVPGQGETQYF

J gene: TRBJ1-5
D gene: NA
CDR3 length: 15
clone size: NA
V gene: TRBV20-1
CDR3 DNA: TGCAGTGCTAGTAAGGCCCCAGGGGGCAATCAGCCCCAGCATTTT
CDR3 protein: CSASKAPGGNQPQHF

J gene: TRBJ2-1
D gene: TRBD2
CDR3 length: 19
clone size: few
V gene: TRBV24-1
CDR3 DNA: TGTGCCACCAGTGGAGTAAGGCTAGCGGGAGCCTTAGGGTACAATGAGCAGTTCTTC
CDR3 protein: CATSGVRLAGALGYNEQFF

J gene: TRBJ2-7
D gene: TRBD2
CDR3 length: 19
clone size: NA
V gene: TRBV7-2
CDR3 DNA: TGTGCCAGCAGCTTAGCGGGACCGCAACCCTCGGGACTAGCCAACGAGCAGTACTTC
CDR3 protein: CASSLAGPQPSGLANEQYF

J gene: TRBJ1-3
D gene: TRBD1
CDR3 length: 15
clone size: NA
V gene: TRBV6-5
CDR3 DNA: TGTGCCAGCAGCGCCAGGGACAGGGGGCGAAACACCATATATTTT
CDR3 protein: CASSARDRGRNTIYF

J gene: TRBJ1-2
D gene: NA
CDR3 length: 16
clone size: NA
V gene: TRBV4-1
CDR3 DNA: TGCGCCAGCAGCCAAGATCGATCGGTTGCTAACTATGGCTACACCTTC
CDR3 protein: CASSQDRSVANYGYTF

J gene: TRBJ1-1
D gene: TRBD1
CDR3 length: 15
clone size: NA
V gene: TRBV2
CDR3 DNA: TGTGCCAGCACTAGGGGACAGGGGGCTTGGACTGAAGCTTTCTTT
CDR3 protein: CASTRGQGAWTEAFF

J gene: TRBJ1-2
D gene: NA
CDR3 length: 14
clone size: NA
V gene: TRBV27
CDR3 DNA: TGTGCCAGCAGCCCCATCGGTGTTCAGGATGGCTACACCTTC
CDR3 protein: CASSPIGVQDGYTF

J gene: TRBJ2-7
D gene: NA
CDR3 length: 13
clone size: NA
V gene: TRBV7-9
CDR3 DNA: TGTGCCAGCAGCCCACTGAGTGGTGGCGAGCAGTACTTC
CDR3 protein: CASSPLSGGEQYF

J gene: TRBJ1-2
D gene: NA
CDR3 length: 15
clone size: NA
V gene: TRBV9
CDR3 DNA: TGTGCCAGCAGCGTGGATCCTGGAGGGACTTATGGCTACACCTTC
CDR3 protein: CASSVDPGGTYGYTF

J gene: TRBJ2-5
D gene: NA
CDR3 length: 11
clone size: NA
V gene: TRBV5-6
CDR3 DNA: TGTGCCAGCAGCACCTGGGGGCCCCAGTACTTC
CDR3 protein: CASSTWGPQYF

J gene: TRBJ1-3
D gene: NA
CDR3 length: 16
clone size: NA
V gene: TRBV7-3
CDR3 DNA: TGTGCCAGCAGCTTAAGCGGCGGCAGCTCTGGAAACACCATATATTTT
CDR3 protein: CASSLSGGSSGNTIYF

J gene: TRBJ1-4
D gene: NA
CDR3 length: 15
clone size: NA
V gene: TRBV30
CDR3 DNA: TGTGCCTGGAGCGTCGGGTCAGGGGATAATGAAAAACTGTTTTTT
CDR3 protein: CAWSVGSGDNEKLFF

J gene: TRBJ2-3
D gene: NA
CDR3 length: 12
clone size: NA
V gene: TRBV29-1
CDR3 DNA: TGCAGCGTGCTAGGCCTCACAGATACGCAGTATTTT
CDR3 protein: CSVLGLTDTQYF

J gene: TRBJ2-3
D gene: TRBD2
CDR3 length: 16
clone size: few
V gene: TRBV4-3
CDR3 DNA: TGCGCCAGCAGCCAAGATTGGGGGAGGGGAACAGATACGCAGTATTTT
CDR3 protein: CASSQDWGRGTDTQYF

J gene: TRBJ2-5
D gene: TRBD2
CDR3 length: 13
clone size: NA
V gene: TRBV5-4
CDR3 DNA: TGTGCCAGCAGCGGACTAGCAGAAGAGACCCAGTACTTC
CDR3 protein: CASSGLAEETQYF

J gene: TRBJ2-7
D gene: NA
CDR3 length: 13
clone size: few
V gene: TRBV9
CDR3 DNA: TGTGCCAGCAGCGTAGACTTGCTACACGAGCAGTACTTC
CDR3 protein: CASSVDLLHEQYF

J gene: TRBJ2-7
D gene: TRBD2
CDR3 length: 16
clone size: NA
V gene: TRBV14
CDR3 DNA: TGTGCCAGCAGCCCCCACCTTAGAGCGGGAGGGTACGAGCAGTACTTC
CDR3 protein: CASSPHLRAGGYEQYF

J gene: TRBJ2-2
D gene: TRBD1
CDR3 length: 18
clone size: NA
V gene: TRBV27
CDR3 DNA: TGTGCCAGCAGTTTATTGGGGACAGGGGGCGCGAACACCGGGGAGCTGTTTTTT
CDR3 protein: CASSLLGTGGANTGELFF

J gene: TRBJ1-2
D gene: TRBD1
CDR3 length: 14
clone size: few
V gene: TRBV14
CDR3 DNA: TGTGCCAGCAGCCCCAGACAGGGAGGCTATGGCTACACCTTC
CDR3 protein: CASSPRQGGYGYTF

J gene: TRBJ1-6
D gene: NA
CDR3 length: 17
clone size: NA
V gene: TRBV30
CDR3 DNA: TGTGCCTGGAGTGTTCCGGAGGAGAGCTCCTATAATTCACCCCTCCACTTT
CDR3 protein: CAWSVPEESSYNSPLHF

J gene: TRBJ2-5
D gene: NA
CDR3 length: 13
clone size: NA
V gene: TRBV7-3
CDR3 DNA: TGTGCCAGCAGCCTGAGCATTCAAGAGACCCAGTACTTC
CDR3 protein: CASSLSIQETQYF

J gene: TRBJ2-1
D gene: TRBD2
CDR3 length: 18
clone size: NA
V gene: TRBV25-1
CDR3 DNA: TGTGCCAGCAGTGAGTCCGGGACTAGCGGGAGGGGGAACAATGAGCAGTTCTTC
CDR3 protein: CASSESGTSGRGNNEQFF

J gene: TRBJ1-2
D gene: NA
CDR3 length: 15
clone size: NA
V gene: TRBV7-8
CDR3 DNA: TGTGCCAGCAGCTCCCCCCCACAGGGTAACTATGGCTACACCTTC
CDR3 protein: CASSSPPQGNYGYTF

J gene: TRBJ1-6
D gene: TRBD1
CDR3 length: 13
clone size: NA
V gene: TRBV19
CDR3 DNA: TGTGCCAGCACCGGGACAGTCAATTCACCCCTCCACTTT
CDR3 protein: CASTGTVNSPLHF

J gene: TRBJ2-7
D gene: NA
CDR3 length: 15
clone size: NA
V gene: TRBV6-5
CDR3 DNA: TGTGCCAGCACCCGGGACACGATCTCCGGCTACGAGCAGTACTTC
CDR3 protein: CASTRDTISGYEQYF

J gene: TRBJ1-4
D gene: TRBD1
CDR3 length: 15
clone size: NA
V gene: TRBV3-1/TRBV3-2
CDR3 DNA: TGTGCCAGCAGCCGGTACAGGGGGGACGATGAAAAACTGTTTTTT
CDR3 protein: CASSRYRGDDEKLFF

J gene: TRBJ2-5
D gene: TRBD1
CDR3 length: 13
clone size: NA
V gene: TRBV5-1
CDR3 DNA: TGCGCCAGCAGCATCGACAGGGAGGAGACCCAGTACTTC
CDR3 protein: CASSIDREETQYF

J gene: TRBJ2-3
D gene: TRBD2
CDR3 length: 16
clone size: NA
V gene: TRBV4-2
CDR3 DNA: TGTGCCAGCAGCCAAGATGGAGCGGGAGCGACAGATACGCAGTATTTT
CDR3 protein: CASSQDGAGATDTQYF

J gene: TRBJ2-1
D gene: TRBD2
CDR3 length: 16
clone size: NA
V gene: TRBV9
CDR3 DNA: TGTGCCAGCAGCGTAGGGACTAGCGGGAGACTGAATGAGCAGTTCTTC
CDR3 protein: CASSVGTSGRLNEQFF

J gene: TRBJ1-3
D gene: NA
CDR3 length: 14
clone size: NA
V gene: TRBV2
CDR3 DNA: TGTGCCAGCAGTGAGAGATACTCTGGAAACACCATATATTTT
CDR3 protein: CASSERYSGNTIYF

J gene: TRBJ1-2
D gene: NA
CDR3 length: 13
clone size: few
V gene: TRBV9
CDR3 DNA: TGTGCCAGCAGCCAATTGACAGGTCAGGGCTACACCTTC
CDR3 protein: CASSQLTGQGYTF

J gene: TRBJ2-1
D gene: TRBD2
CDR3 length: 15
clone size: NA
V gene: TRBV2
CDR3 DNA: TGTGCCAGCAGAGGACTAGCGAGCTCCTACAATGAGCAGTTCTTC
CDR3 protein: CASRGLASSYNEQFF